This TCR beta chain was observed in a study of beta chain features in type 1 diabetes listed by TCRdb under 2018. About the investigation overall: No differences in mean age, gender distribution, total cell number or subset yield were found between patients and healthy donors. A total of 90 million to 130 million sorted cells were examined across all samples, and a strong correlation was observed between cell number per subset and RNA yield. In the study, TCRB repertoires of sorted circulating CD4+ T cell subsets from recently diagnosed type 1 diabetes patients were compared with those of matched healthy donors. Regulatory and stem cell-like memory subsets were isolated from only 8 patients and roughly 8 healthy donors, whereas naive and central memory subsets came from all 30 or so donors. Broad study findings and their caveats: HLA sub-analyses involved small numbers of individuals, so any influence of HLA type on TCRB rearrangement remained unresolved. At VDJ recombination sites, type 1 diabetes patients had fewer insertions and more deleted nucleotides, which implies abnormalities in thymic rearrangement. PCR may preferentially amplify shorter templates, but because patient and control samples were amplified and corrected together, any resulting skew would affect both groups equally. Naive, central memory and regulatory TCRB repertoires appeared to be more alike among patients than among healthy donors. Because cDNA was sequenced instead of genomic DNA, activated cells with high expression could be over-represented, although the groups did not differ in activation or CD3 levels. A moderate but significant shortening of TCRB CDR3 length was observed in type 1 diabetes patients in all four CD4+ subsets.

A distance of 5 bases separates the germline ends of V and J, which lose 0 bases and 5 bases respectively. CDR1 and CDR2 are read off the germline V gene as SGDLS and YYNGEE. Spanning cysteine to phenylalanine, the CDR3 consists of 12 amino acids. Only the CDR3 DNA is retained, 36 bases long and in frame from the first base. This clone appeared a few times. Its antigen target is currently unknown. Per-base quality was not reported, and no clone a single base away is much larger than it. The entire isolated RNA was reverse transcribed using the High Capacity cDNA Reverse Transcription Kit, and thus expressed TCRB transcripts were sequenced. Naive, central memory and regulatory T cell samples underwent deep immunoSEQ sequencing, averaging about 3.57 million total reads per sample. After sorted cells were lysed in RLT buffer, RNA was extracted with DNase-treated RNeasy Micro or Mini kits, with the choice depending on cell number. Each cell subset was processed on its own to prevent cross-contamination, while patient and healthy donor samples were processed together. The immunoSEQ multiplex PCR was used to amplify TCRB sequences from cDNA, generating 87-bp fragments that spanned the CDR3 region. Sequencing of the amplicons was done on the Illumina HiSeq platform. For the original study's pipeline: Synthetic template baselines were used to correct PCR bias computationally, reads within Hamming distance 2 were collapsed, and singletons that could not be merged were discarded. Reads were aligned against IMGT so that V, D and J genes, CDR3 length and insertions or deletions at six rearrangement sites could be assigned. Clonotype counts were normalized to sorted cell number within each subset before computing true diversity and Gini coefficients with the tcR R package. The overlap coefficient, calculated on TCRB nucleotide sequences, was used to measure repertoire sharing. TCRdb obtained this table from immuneACCESS and retained in-frame rearrangements with V and J assigned. These tables miss some clones; where compared with another copy, unresolved V genes account for less than half of the shortfall, and the remainder is unexplained. The D gene and trimming were derived from the DNA, and the V and J assignments and clone size from that table. Counted in this sample were over 150,000 clones; 7.5% to 10% of them appeared once. 0.55% to 0.65% of the sample is held by the ten biggest clonotypes.

Each donor gave one peripheral blood draw, averaging roughly 120 mL, which was collected into heparinised tubes. Naive, central memory, regulatory and stem cell-like memory CD4+ T cells were sorted on a BD FACSAria II using a panel including CD45RO, CCR7, CD25, CD127, CD95 and CD27. All sorted populations exceeded 95% purity. Right away, PBMCs were isolated by Lymphoprep density gradient centrifugation and were stained directly, with no culture step. So that batch effects would be minimized, each experiment stained and sorted samples in pairs, pairing one healthy donor with one patient. Specimen: central memory CD4+ T cells from blood. The V and J genes are TRBV9 and TRBJ2-5, with TRBD1 as a weak D call on 5 bases. The clonotype was recovered from a man between 18 and 29 years old in good health. The nucleotide sequence reads as follows: TGTGCCAGCAGCGTAGCAGGGGAGACCCAGTACTTC. This is translated as CASSVAGETQYF.